A selection of T cell receptor beta chains follows, all from one sample in a study of beta chain features in type 1 diabetes. Repertoires were generated with immunoSEQ multiplex PCR, while TCRdb's copy carries only in-frame clones and drops some. The sample consists of fewer than 650,000 clones, about a sixth of them appearing once. Sequences were obtained from naive CD4+ T cells from blood. Every receptor here comes from a man younger than 35 in good health. Each CDR3 is given with its conserved first and last residue. Each record gives: D gene, CDR3 length, clone size, J gene, V gene, CDR3 protein, CDR3 DNA. D genes are given only for firm matches. Where a row states a size, it is once, few, many or the class of an expanded clone; other rows omit it.

>-|17|-|TRBJ2-7|TRBV21-1
CASSKRSYTGIRYEQYF
TGTGCCAGCAGCAAAAGGAGTTATACAGGGATCCGCTACGAGCAGTACTTC
>-|14|-|TRBJ2-7|TRBV4-1
CASSLPGPLGEQYF
TGCGCCAGCAGCCTCCCTGGCCCGCTGGGAGAGCAGTACTTC
>-|14|few|TRBJ2-2|TRBV30
CALLTQGNTGELFF
TGTGCTCTTTTGACACAGGGGAACACCGGGGAGCTGTTTTTT
>-|15|-|TRBJ2-3|TRBV9
CASSVGTYYKDTQYF
TGTGCCAGCAGCGTAGGGACCTACTATAAGGATACGCAGTATTTT
>-|12|-|TRBJ2-5|TRBV11-3
CASSLDQETQYF
TGTGCCAGCAGCTTAGACCAAGAGACCCAGTACTTC
>-|13|-|TRBJ2-7|TRBV18
CASSLDRSHEQYF
TGTGCCAGCTCACTCGACAGGTCTCACGAGCAGTACTTC
>-|14|-|TRBJ1-1|TRBV7-2
CASSLGGMNTEAFF
TGTGCCAGCAGCTTAGGGGGGATGAACACTGAAGCTTTCTTT
>TRBD1|15|-|TRBJ1-5|TRBV5-6
CASSLGTVGNQPQHF
TGTGCCAGCAGCTTAGGGACAGTCGGAAATCAGCCCCAGCATTTT
>-|13|-|TRBJ2-3|TRBV6-5
CASRSQGTDTQYF
TGTGCCAGCAGGTCACAGGGTACAGATACGCAGTATTTT
>-|13|few|TRBJ2-7|TRBV9
CASSAPTSYEQYF
TGTGCCAGCAGCGCACCCACTAGCTACGAGCAGTACTTC
>-|18|-|TRBJ2-5|TRBV27
CASSLRGWAKGGQETQYF
TGTGCCAGCAGTTTAAGGGGTTGGGCAAAAGGGGGACAAGAGACCCAGTACTTC
>-|14|-|TRBJ1-1|TRBV28
CASSLTGGNTEAFF
TGTGCCAGCAGTTTGACGGGCGGGAACACTGAAGCTTTCTTT
>-|14|-|TRBJ1-1|TRBV5-4
CASSSPIPKAEAFF
TGTGCCAGCAGCTCGCCTATCCCGAAGGCTGAAGCTTTCTTT
>-|14|few|TRBJ2-2|TRBV7-2
CASSLNRQTGELFF
TGTGCCAGCAGCTTAAATCGACAGACCGGGGAGCTGTTTTTT
>-|16|few|TRBJ1-1|TRBV15
CATSRDLPGTNTEAFF
TGTGCCACCAGCAGAGATCTTCCAGGGACGAACACTGAAGCTTTCTTT
>-|14|-|TRBJ1-1|TRBV10-3
CAISDAQENTEAFF
TGTGCCATCAGTGATGCACAGGAGAACACTGAAGCTTTCTTT
>-|14|-|TRBJ1-1|TRBV28
CASSPTVYNTEAFF
TGTGCCAGCAGTCCCACAGTGTACAACACTGAAGCTTTCTTT
>-|14|few|TRBJ1-5|TRBV7-2
CASSSRGVSQPQHF
TGTGCCAGCTCCTCCCGGGGGGTGAGTCAGCCCCAGCATTTT
>-|15|-|TRBJ2-7|TRBV4-2
CASSQDSQSSYEQYF
TGTGCCAGCAGCCAAGATTCGCAGAGCTCCTACGAGCAGTACTTC
>-|13|few|TRBJ1-1|TRBV15
CATMGRKNTEAFF
TGTGCCACCATGGGCAGGAAGAACACTGAAGCTTTCTTT
>-|13|many|TRBJ2-7|TRBV14
CASSLGGAGKQYF
TGTGCCAGCAGCCTCGGAGGGGCTGGCAAGCAGTACTTC
>-|12|few|TRBJ2-6|TRBV2
CASNSEANVLTF
TGTGCCAGCAATTCTGAGGCCAACGTCCTGACTTTC
>-|14|-|TRBJ1-2|TRBV7-9
CASSPARPPYGYTF
TGTGCCAGCAGCCCCGCACGGCCACCCTATGGCTACACCTTC
>TRBD1|14|few|TRBJ1-1|TRBV15
CATSGGQGISTAFF
TGTGCCACCAGCGGGGGACAGGGGATTAGCACGGCTTTCTTT
>TRBD1|14|few|TRBJ1-5|TRBV2
CASSPDRGASPQHF
TGTGCCAGCAGCCCCGACAGGGGGGCATCGCCCCAGCATTTT
>TRBD1|15|few|TRBJ1-2|TRBV4-2
CASSQDRDRGRGYTF
TGTGCCAGCAGCCAAGATCGGGACAGGGGGCGCGGCTACACCTTC
>-|13|few|TRBJ2-7|TRBV28
CASSFSRSYEQYF
TGTGCCAGCAGTTTCTCACGCTCCTACGAGCAGTACTTC
>TRBD2|14|few|TRBJ2-1|TRBV5-1
CASSPPGGGNEQFF
TGCGCCAGCAGCCCACCCGGGGGGGGAAATGAGCAGTTCTTC
>TRBD2|15|-|TRBJ2-3|TRBV5-1
CASSAGGPGTDTQYF
TGCGCCAGCAGCGCGGGGGGGCCGGGAACAGATACGCAGTATTTT
>TRBD1|14|-|TRBJ2-1|TRBV28
CASTAGTGGNEQFF
TGTGCCAGCACCGCCGGGACAGGGGGCAATGAGCAGTTCTTC
>TRBD1|16|-|TRBJ2-7|TRBV30
CAWSAGVGQGNHEQYF
TGTGCCTGGAGTGCGGGAGTAGGACAGGGGAACCACGAGCAGTACTTC
>TRBD1|15|-|TRBJ1-5|TRBV7-2
CASSLGQGINQPQHF
TGTGCCAGCAGCCTAGGACAGGGCATCAATCAGCCCCAGCATTTT
>-|15|once|TRBJ2-7|TRBV6-5
CASSYSTQENYEQYF
TGTGCCAGCAGTTACTCGACCCAGGAGAACTACGAGCAGTACTTC
>-|14|-|TRBJ2-7|TRBV19
CASSPPGTTYEQYF
TGTGCCAGTAGCCCCCCGGGGACAACCTACGAGCAGTACTTC
>TRBD2|20|-|TRBJ2-7|TRBV5-1
CASSLAGGRRDYLPTTQQYF
TGCGCCAGCAGCTTGGCCGGGGGGAGACGGGACTACCTCCCAACTACGCAGCAGTACTTC
>TRBD2|15|-|TRBJ2-7|TRBV4-2
CASSQSTSGRSEQYF
TGTGCCAGCAGCCAATCGACTAGCGGGAGGTCCGAGCAGTACTTC
>TRBD2|15|few|TRBJ2-1|TRBV12-5
CASGGLAGNSNEQFF
TGTGCTAGTGGTGGACTAGCGGGGAACTCCAATGAGCAGTTCTTC
>TRBD1|16|few|TRBJ2-7|TRBV25-1
CASSDRGRGRPYEQYF
TGTGCCAGCAGTGACCGGGGCAGGGGGCGCCCCTACGAGCAGTACTTC
>TRBD1|15|-|TRBJ2-1|TRBV7-9
CASRSGTGGWNEQFF
TGTGCCAGCAGGTCCGGGACAGGGGGCTGGAATGAGCAGTTCTTC
>TRBD1|15|-|TRBJ2-3|TRBV7-2
CASSLQGAKGDTQYF
TGTGCCAGCAGCTTACAGGGGGCTAAGGGAGATACGCAGTATTTT
>-|15|few|TRBJ1-4|TRBV9
CASSVGGALNEKLFF
TGTGCCAGCAGCGTAGGCGGGGCTCTTAATGAAAAACTGTTTTTT
>-|15|-|TRBJ2-7|TRBV6-6
CASSYSTGPHYEQYF
TGTGCCAGCAGTTACTCGACAGGCCCACACTACGAGCAGTACTTC
>TRBD1|19|-|TRBJ2-7|TRBV4-1
CASSLSGRGRVSPSYEQYF
TGCGCCAGCAGCTTAAGCGGCAGGGGGCGGGTATCCCCCTCCTACGAGCAGTACTTC
>TRBD1|14|few|TRBJ2-7|TRBV6-5
CASSGDRGPYEQYF
TGTGCCAGCAGTGGGGACAGGGGTCCCTACGAGCAGTACTTC
>-|14|-|TRBJ2-3|TRBV5-1
CASSDSGRGLSQYF
TGCGCCAGCAGCGACTCGGGTCGGGGGCTGTCGCAGTATTTT
>TRBD1|14|few|TRBJ1-2|TRBV7-3
CASSLRGQSDGYTF
TGTGCCAGCAGCTTAAGGGGACAGAGTGATGGCTACACCTTC
>-|16|few|TRBJ2-1|TRBV6-1
CASSVVGQDPYNEQFF
TGTGCCAGCAGTGTAGTAGGGCAAGACCCCTACAATGAGCAGTTCTTC
>-|14|-|TRBJ2-5|TRBV5-6
CASSLVETQETQYF
TGTGCCAGCAGCTTGGTTGAGACTCAAGAGACCCAGTACTTC
>-|14|-|TRBJ1-2|TRBV5-6
CASSSVRGANGYTF
TGTGCCAGCAGCTCCGTCCGGGGGGCAAATGGCTACACCTTC
>-|15|few|TRBJ2-7|TRBV18
CASSPPRPVVAQQYF
TGTGCCAGCTCACCACCGCGACCAGTCGTGGCGCAGCAGTACTTC
>TRBD1|13|-|TRBJ1-4|TRBV5-4
CASSSTGAVRLFF
TGTGCCAGCAGCTCGACAGGGGCGGTGAGACTGTTTTTT
>TRBD1|15|-|TRBJ2-5|TRBV29-1
CSVGPERGPGETQYF
TGCAGCGTTGGCCCCGAAAGGGGGCCGGGAGAGACCCAGTACTTC
>-|12|-|TRBJ1-4|TRBV5-6
CASSLDHGKLFF
TGTGCCAGCAGCTTGGATCACGGAAAACTGTTTTTT